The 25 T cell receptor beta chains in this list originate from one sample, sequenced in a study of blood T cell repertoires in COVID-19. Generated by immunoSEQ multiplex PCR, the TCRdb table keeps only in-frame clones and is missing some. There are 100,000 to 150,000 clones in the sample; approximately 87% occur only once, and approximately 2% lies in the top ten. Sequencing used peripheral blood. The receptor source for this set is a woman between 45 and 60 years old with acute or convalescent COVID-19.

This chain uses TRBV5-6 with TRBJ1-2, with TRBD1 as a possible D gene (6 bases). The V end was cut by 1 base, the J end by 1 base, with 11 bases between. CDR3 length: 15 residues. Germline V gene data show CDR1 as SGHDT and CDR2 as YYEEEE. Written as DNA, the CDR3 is TGTGCCAGCAGCTTGCCGGGGGGCGATAACTATGGCTACACCTTC. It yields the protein CASSLPGGDNYGYTF.

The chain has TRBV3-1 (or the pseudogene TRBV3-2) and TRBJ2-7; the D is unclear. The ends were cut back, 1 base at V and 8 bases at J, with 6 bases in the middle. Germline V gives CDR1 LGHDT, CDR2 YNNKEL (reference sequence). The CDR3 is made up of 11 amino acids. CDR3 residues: CASSQGGKQYF. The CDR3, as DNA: TGTGCCAGCAGCCAAGGAGGTAAGCAGTACTTC.

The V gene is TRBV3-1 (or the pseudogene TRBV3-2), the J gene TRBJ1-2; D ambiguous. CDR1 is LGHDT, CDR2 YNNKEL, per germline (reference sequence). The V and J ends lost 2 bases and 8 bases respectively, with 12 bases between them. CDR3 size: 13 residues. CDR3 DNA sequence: TGTGCCAGCAGCCAACCGCTGGGGAGGGGCTACACCTTC. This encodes CASSQPLGRGYTF.

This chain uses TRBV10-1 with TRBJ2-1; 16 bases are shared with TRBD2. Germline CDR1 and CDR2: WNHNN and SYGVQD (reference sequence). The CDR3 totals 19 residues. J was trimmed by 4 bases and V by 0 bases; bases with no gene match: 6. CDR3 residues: CASSESGTSGGGRYNEQFF. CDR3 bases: TGCGCCAGCAGTGAGTCCGGGACTAGCGGGGGGGGCCGATACAATGAGCAGTTCTTC.

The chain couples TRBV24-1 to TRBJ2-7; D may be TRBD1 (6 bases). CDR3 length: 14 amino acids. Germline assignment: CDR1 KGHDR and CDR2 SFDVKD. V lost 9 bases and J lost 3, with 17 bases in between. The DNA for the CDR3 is TGTGCCACCGACCTGGGACATAGGTACTACGAGCAGTACTTC. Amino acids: CATDLGHRYYEQYF.

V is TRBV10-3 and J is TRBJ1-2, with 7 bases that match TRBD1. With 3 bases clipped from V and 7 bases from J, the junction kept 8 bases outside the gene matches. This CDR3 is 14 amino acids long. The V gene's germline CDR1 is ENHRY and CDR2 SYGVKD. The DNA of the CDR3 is TGTGCCATCAGTGATTCAGGGGGTTTCAGTGGCTACACCTTC. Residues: CAISDSGGFSGYTF.

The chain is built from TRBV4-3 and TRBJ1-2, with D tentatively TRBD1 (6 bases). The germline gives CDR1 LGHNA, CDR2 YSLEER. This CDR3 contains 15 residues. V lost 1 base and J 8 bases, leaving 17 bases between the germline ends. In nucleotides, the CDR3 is TGCGCCAGCAGCCAAGGGGCAGGGGCTTGGTTGGGCTACACCTTC. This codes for CASSQGAGAWLGYTF.

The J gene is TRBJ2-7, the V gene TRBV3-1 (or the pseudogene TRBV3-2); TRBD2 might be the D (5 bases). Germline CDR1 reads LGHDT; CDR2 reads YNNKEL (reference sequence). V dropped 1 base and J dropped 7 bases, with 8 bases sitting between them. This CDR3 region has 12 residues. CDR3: CASSQAPGEQYF. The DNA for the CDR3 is TGTGCCAGCAGCCAAGCCCCGGGGGAGCAGTACTTC.

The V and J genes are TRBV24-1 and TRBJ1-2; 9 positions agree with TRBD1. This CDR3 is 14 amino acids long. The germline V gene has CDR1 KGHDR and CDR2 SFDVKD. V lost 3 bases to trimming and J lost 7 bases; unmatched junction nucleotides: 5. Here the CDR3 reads CATSDTGTGSGYTF. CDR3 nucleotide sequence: TGTGCCACCAGTGATACCGGGACAGGGTCTGGCTACACCTTC.

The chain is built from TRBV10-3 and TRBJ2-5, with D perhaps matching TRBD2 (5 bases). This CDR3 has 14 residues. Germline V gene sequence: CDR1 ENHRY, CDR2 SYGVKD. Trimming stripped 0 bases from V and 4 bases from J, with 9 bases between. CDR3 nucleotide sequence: TGTGCCATCAGTGAGTCTAGCGACGGAGAGACCCAGTACTTC. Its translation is CAISESSDGETQYF.

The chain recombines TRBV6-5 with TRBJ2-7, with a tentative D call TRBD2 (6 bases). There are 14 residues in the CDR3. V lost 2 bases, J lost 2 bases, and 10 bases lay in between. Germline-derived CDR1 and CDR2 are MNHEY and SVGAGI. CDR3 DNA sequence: TGTGCCAGCAGTTACGGGGACTTTACCTACGAGCAGTACTTC. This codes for CASSYGDFTYEQYF.

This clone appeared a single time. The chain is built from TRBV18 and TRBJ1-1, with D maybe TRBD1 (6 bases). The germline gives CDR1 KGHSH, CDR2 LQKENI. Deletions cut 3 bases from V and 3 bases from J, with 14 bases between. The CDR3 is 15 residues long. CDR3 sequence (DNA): TGTGCCAGCTCACCCTCACAGGGCGAGTACACTGAAGCTTTCTTT. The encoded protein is CASSPSQGEYTEAFF.

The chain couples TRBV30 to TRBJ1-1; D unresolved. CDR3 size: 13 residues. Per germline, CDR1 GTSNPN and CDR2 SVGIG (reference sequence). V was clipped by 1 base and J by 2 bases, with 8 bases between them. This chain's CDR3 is CAWSGGFNTEAFF. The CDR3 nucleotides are TGTGCCTGGAGTGGAGGGTTTAACACTGAAGCTTTCTTT. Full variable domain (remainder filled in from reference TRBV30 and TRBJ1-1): SQTIHQWPATLVQPVGSPLSLECTVEGTSNPNLYWYRQAAGRGLQLLFYSVGIGQISSEVPQNLSASRPQDRQFILSSKKLLLSDSGFYLCAWSGGFNTEAFFGQGTRLTVV.

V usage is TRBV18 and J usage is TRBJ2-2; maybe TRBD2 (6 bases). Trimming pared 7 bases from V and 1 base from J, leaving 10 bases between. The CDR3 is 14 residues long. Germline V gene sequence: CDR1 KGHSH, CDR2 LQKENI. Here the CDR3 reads CASYLSGNTGELFF. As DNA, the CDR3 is TGTGCCAGCTACCTTAGCGGGAACACCGGGGAGCTGTTTTTT.

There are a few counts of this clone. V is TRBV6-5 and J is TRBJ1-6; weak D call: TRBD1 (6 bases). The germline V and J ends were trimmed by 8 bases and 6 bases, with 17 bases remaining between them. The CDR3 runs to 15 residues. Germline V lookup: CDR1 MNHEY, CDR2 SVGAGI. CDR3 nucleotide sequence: TGTGCCAGCTCCAGAGGGGGTGGGACTAATTCACCCCTCCACTTT. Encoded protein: CASSRGGGTNSPLHF.

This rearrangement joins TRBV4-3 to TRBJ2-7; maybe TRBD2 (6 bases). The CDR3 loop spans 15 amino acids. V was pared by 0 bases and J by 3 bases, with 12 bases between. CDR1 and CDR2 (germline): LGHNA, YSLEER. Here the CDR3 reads CASSQDLKGGYEQYF. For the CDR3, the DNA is TGCGCCAGCAGCCAAGATTTGAAGGGAGGCTACGAGCAGTACTTC.

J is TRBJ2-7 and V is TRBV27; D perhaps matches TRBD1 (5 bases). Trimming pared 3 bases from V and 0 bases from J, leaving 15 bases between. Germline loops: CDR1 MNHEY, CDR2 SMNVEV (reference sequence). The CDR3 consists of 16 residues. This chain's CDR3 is CASSFIRPQGSYEQYF. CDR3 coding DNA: TGTGCCAGCAGTTTCATTCGGCCCCAGGGCTCCTACGAGCAGTACTTC.

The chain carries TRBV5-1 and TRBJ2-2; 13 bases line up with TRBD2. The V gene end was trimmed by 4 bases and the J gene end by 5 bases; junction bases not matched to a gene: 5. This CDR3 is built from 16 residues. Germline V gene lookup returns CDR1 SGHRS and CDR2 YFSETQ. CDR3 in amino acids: CASSPRLAGGTGELFF. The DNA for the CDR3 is TGCGCCAGCAGCCCGAGACTAGCGGGGGGAACCGGGGAGCTGTTTTTT.

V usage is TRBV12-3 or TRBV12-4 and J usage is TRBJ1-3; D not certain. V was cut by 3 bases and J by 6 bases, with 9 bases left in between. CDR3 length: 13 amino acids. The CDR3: CASSFGQINTIYF. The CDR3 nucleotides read TGTGCCAGCAGTTTTGGGCAGATAAACACCATATATTTT.

The CDR3 sequence: CASSKTGIGTNYGYTF. DNA for the CDR3: TGTGCCAGTAGTAAAACAGGGATTGGGACTAACTATGGCTACACCTTC. The chain is built from TRBV19 and TRBJ1-2; D perhaps matches TRBD1 (6 bases). Germline V gene sequence: CDR1 LNHDA, CDR2 SQIVND (reference sequence). V was cut by 4 bases and J by 0 bases, with 15 bases left in between. The CDR3 length is 16 residues. Using reference TRBV19 and TRBJ1-2 for the parts outside the CDR3, the full variable domain is DGGITQSPKYLFRKEGQNVTLSCEQNLNHDAMYWYRQDPGQGLRLIYYSQIVNDFQKGDIAEGYSVSREKKESFPLTVTSAQKNPTAFYLCASSKTGIGTNYGYTFGSGTRLTVV.

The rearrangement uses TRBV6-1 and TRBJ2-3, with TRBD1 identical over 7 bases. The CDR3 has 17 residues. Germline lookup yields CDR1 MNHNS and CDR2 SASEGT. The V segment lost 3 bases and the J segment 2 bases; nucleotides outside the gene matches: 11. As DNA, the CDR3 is TGTGCCAGCAGTGACCCACCTACTAGGGGGCACACAGATACGCAGTATTTT. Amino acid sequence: CASSDPPTRGHTDTQYF.

Here the CDR3 reads CASSLIRGGEQYF. In DNA, the CDR3 is TGTGCCAGTAGCCTAATAAGGGGTGGTGAGCAGTACTTC. J is TRBJ2-7 and V is TRBV19, with D possibly matching TRBD1 (5 bases). The CDR3 has 13 residues. The germline V gene has CDR1 LNHDA and CDR2 SQIVND (reference sequence). Trimming left V 6 bases short and J 7 bases short, with 16 bases between.

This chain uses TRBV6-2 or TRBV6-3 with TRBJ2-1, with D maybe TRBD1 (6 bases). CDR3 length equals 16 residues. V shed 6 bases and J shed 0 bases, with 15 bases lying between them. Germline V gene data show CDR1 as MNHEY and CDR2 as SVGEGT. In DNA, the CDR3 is TGTGCCAGCAGCGAAGTTCGGACAGCCTCCTACAATGAGCAGTTCTTC. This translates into CASSEVRTASYNEQFF.

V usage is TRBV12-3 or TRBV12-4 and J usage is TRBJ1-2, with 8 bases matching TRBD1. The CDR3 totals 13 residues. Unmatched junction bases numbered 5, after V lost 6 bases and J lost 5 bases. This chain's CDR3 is CASRRTGLYGYTF. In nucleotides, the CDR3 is TGTGCCAGCAGACGGACAGGGCTTTATGGCTACACCTTC.

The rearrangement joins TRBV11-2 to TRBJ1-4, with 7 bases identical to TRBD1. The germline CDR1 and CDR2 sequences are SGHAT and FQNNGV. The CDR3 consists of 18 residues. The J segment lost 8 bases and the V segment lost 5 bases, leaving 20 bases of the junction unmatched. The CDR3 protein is CASSPSAGQTTLREKLFF. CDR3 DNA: TGTGCCAGCAGCCCCTCGGCGGGACAGACTACCTTACGGGAAAAACTGTTTTTT. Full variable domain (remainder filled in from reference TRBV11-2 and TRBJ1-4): EAGVAQSPRYKIIEKRQSVAFWCNPISGHATLYWYQQILGQGPKLLIQFQNNGVVDDSQLPKDRFSAERLKGVDSTLKIQPAKLEDSAVYLCASSPSAGQTTLREKLFFGSGTQLSVL.